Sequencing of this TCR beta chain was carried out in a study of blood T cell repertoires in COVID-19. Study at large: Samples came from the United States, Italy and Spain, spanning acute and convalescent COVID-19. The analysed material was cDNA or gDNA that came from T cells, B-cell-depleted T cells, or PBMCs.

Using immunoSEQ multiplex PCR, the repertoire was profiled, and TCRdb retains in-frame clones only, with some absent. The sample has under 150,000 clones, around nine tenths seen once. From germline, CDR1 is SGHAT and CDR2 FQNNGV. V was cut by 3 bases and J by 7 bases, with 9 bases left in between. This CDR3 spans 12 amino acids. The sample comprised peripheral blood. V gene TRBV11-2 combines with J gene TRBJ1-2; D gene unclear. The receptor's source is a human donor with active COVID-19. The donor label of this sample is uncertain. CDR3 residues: CASSFLNSGYTF. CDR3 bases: TGTGCCAGCAGCTTCCTCAACAGTGGCTACACCTTC.